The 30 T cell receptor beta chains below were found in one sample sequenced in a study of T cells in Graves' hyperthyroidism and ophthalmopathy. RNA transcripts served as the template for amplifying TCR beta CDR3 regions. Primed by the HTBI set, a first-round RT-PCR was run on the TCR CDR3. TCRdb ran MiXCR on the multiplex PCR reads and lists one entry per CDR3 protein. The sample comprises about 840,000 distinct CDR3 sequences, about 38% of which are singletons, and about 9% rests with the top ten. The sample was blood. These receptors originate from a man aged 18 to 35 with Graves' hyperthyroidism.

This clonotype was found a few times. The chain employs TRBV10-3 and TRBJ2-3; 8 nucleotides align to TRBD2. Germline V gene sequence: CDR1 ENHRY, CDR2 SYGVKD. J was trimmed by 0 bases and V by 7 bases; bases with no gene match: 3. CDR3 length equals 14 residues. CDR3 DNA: TGTGCCATCACCCAGCGGGAGAGCACAGATACGCAGTATTTT. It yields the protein CAITQRESTDTQYF.

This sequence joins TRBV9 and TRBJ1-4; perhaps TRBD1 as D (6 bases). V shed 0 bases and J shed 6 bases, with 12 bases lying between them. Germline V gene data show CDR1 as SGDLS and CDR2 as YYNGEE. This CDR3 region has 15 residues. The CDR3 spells CASSVGTDPYEKLFF. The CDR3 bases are TGTGCCAGCAGCGTAGGGACAGATCCGTATGAAAAACTGTTTTTT.

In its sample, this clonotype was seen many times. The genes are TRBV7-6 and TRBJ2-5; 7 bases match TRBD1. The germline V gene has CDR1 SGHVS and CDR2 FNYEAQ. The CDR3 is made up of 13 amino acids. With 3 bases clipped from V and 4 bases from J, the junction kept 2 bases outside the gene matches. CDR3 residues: CASSFGTAETQYF. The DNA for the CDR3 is TGTGCCAGCAGCTTCGGGACAGCAGAGACCCAGTACTTC.

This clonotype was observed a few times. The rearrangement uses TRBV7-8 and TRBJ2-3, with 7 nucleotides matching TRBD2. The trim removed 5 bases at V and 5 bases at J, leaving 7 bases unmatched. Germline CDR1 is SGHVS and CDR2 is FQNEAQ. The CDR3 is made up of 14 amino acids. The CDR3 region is CASSQRLAVDTQYF. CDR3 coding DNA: TGTGCCAGCAGCCAGAGACTAGCAGTAGATACGCAGTATTTT.

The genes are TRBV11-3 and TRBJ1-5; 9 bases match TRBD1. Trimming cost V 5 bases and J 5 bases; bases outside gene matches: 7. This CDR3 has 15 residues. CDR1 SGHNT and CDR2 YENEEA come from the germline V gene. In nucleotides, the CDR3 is TGTGCCAGCAGCGCCGGGACAGGGATCGATCAGCCCCAGCATTTT. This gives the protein CASSAGTGIDQPQHF. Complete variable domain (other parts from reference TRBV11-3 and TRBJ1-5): EAGVVQSPRYKIIEKKQPVAFWCNPISGHNTLYWYLQNLGQGPELLIRYENEEAVDDSQLPKDRFSAERLKGVDSTLKIQPAELGDSAVYLCASSAGTGIDQPQHFGDGTRLSIL.

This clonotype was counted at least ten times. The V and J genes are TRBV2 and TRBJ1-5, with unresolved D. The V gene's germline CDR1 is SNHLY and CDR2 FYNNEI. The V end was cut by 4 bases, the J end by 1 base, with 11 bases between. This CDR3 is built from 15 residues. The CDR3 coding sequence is TGTGCCAGCAGTGGTCCGGGTGGGAGCAATCAGCCCCAGCATTTT. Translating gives CASSGPGGSNQPQHF.

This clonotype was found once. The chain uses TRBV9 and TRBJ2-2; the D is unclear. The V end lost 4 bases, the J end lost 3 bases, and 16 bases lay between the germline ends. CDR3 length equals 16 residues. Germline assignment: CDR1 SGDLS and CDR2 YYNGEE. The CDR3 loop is CASSQPLGYDTGELFF. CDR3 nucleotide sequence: TGTGCCAGCAGCCAACCTCTCGGGTACGACACCGGGGAGCTGTTTTTT.

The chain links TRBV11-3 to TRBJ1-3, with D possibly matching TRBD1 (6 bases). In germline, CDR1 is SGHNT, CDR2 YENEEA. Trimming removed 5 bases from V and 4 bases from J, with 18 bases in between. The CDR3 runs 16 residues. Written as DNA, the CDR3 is TGTGCCAGCAGCAGACAGGACGCAGGGAGAGGAAACACCATATATTTT. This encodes CASSRQDAGRGNTIYF.

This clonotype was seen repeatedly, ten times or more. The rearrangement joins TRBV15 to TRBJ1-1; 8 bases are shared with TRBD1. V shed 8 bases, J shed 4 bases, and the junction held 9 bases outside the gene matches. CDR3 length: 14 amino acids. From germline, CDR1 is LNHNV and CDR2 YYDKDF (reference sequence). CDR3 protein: CATLPDRVGTEAFF. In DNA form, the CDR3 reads TGTGCCACCCTTCCGGACAGGGTGGGCACTGAAGCTTTCTTT.

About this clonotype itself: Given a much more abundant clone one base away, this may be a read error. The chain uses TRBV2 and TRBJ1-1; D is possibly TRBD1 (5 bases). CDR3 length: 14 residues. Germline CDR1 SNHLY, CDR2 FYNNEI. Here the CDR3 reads CVSSGDRMNTEAFF. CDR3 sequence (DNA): TGTGTCAGCAGTGGGGACCGAATGAACACTGAAGCTTTCTTT.

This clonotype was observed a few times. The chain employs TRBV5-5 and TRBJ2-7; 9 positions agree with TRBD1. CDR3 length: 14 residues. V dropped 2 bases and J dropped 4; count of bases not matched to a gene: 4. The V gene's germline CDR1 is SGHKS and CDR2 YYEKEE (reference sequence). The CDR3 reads CASSFGTGWYEQYF. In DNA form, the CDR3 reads TGTGCCAGCAGCTTCGGGACAGGGTGGTACGAGCAGTACTTC.

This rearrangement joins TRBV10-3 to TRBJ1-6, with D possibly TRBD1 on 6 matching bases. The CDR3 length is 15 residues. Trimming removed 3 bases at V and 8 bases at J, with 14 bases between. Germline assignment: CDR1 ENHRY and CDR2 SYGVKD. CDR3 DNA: TGTGCCATCAGTGATTACAGGGAAAAGGATTCACCCCTCCACTTT. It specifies CAISDYREKDSPLHF.

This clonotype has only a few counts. For the CDR3, the DNA is TGTGCCAGCAGCCGCATAGGGGATCCCTTTGAGCCCCAGCATTTT. This translates into CASSRIGDPFEPQHF. V usage is TRBV7-2 and J usage is TRBJ1-5; a weak D match, TRBD1 (5 bases). CDR3 size: 15 residues. V was clipped by 5 bases and J by 8 bases, with 19 bases between them. CDR1 SGHTA and CDR2 FQGNSA come from the germline V gene.

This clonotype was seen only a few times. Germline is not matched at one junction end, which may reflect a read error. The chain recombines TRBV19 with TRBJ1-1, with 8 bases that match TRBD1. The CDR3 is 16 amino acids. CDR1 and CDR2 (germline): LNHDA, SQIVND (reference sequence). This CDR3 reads CASTIMTGVANAEAFF. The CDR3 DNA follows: TGTGCCAGTACCATCATGACAGGGGTGGCGAACGCTGAAGCTTTCTTT.

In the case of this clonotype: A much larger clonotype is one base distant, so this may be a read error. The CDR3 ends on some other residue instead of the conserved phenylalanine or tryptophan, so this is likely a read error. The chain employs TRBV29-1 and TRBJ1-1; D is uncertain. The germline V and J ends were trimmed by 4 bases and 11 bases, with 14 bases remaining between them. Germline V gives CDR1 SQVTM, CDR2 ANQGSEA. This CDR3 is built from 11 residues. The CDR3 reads CSVVTASGAFS. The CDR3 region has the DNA TGCAGCGTTGTCACAGCCTCCGGGGCTTTCTCT.

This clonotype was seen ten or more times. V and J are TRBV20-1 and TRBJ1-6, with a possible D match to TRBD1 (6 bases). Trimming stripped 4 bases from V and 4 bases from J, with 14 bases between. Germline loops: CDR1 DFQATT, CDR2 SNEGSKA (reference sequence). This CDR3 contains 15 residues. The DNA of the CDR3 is TGCAGTGCTACAGGCCGACAGGATTATAATTCACCCCTCCACTTT. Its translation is CSATGRQDYNSPLHF.

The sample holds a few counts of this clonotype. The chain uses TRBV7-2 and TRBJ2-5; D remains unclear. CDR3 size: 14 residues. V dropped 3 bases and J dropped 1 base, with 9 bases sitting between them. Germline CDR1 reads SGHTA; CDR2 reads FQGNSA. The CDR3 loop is CASSFGFAQETQYF. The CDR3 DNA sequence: TGTGCCAGCAGCTTTGGGTTCGCCCAAGAGACCCAGTACTTC. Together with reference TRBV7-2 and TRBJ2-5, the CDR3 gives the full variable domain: GAGVSQSPSNKVTEKGKDVELRCDPISGHTALYWYRQSLGQGLEFLIYFQGNSAPDKSGLPSDRFSAERTGGSVSTLTIQRTQQEDSAVYLCASSFGFAQETQYFGPGTRLLVL.

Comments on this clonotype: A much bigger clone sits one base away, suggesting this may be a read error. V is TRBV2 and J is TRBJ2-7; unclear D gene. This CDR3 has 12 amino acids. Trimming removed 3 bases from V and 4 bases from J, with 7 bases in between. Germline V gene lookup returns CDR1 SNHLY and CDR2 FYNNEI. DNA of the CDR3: TGTGCCAGCAGTGACAGGTTATACGAGCAGTACTTC. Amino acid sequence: CASSDRLYEQYF.

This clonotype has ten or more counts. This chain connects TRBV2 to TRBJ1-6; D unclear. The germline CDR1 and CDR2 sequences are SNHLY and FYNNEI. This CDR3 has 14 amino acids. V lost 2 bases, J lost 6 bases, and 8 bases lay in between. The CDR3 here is CASSEFGSNSPLHF. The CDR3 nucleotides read TGTGCCAGCAGTGAATTCGGGAGTAATTCACCCCTCCACTTT. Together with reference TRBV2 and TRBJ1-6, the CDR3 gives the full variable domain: EPEVTQTPSHQVTQMGQEVILRCVPISNHLYFYWYRQILGQKVEFLVSFYNNEISEKSEIFDDQFSVERPDGSNFTLKIRSTKLEDSAMYFCASSEFGSNSPLHFGNGTRLTVT.

For the CDR3, the DNA is TGCGCCAGCAGCCTGGATGGGACAGATAATGAAAAACTGTTTTTT. Its protein is CASSLDGTDNEKLFF. The rearrangement uses TRBV5-1 and TRBJ1-4; 7 positions agree with TRBD1. V lost 4 bases and J lost 4; bases outside the gene matches: 7. Germline lookup yields CDR1 SGHRS and CDR2 YFSETQ. The CDR3 is 15 residues long.

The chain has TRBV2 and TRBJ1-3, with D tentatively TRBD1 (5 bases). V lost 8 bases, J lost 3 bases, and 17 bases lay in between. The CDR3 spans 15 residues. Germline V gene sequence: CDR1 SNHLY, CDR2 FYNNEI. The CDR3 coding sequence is TGTGCCAGCCAGGGTGAAAATCGCGGTGGAAACACCATATATTTT. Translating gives CASQGENRGGNTIYF.

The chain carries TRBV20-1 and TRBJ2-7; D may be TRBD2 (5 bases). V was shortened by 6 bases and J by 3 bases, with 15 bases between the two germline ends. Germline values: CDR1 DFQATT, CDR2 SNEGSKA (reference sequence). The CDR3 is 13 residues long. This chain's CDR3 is CSAYSPGDYEQYF. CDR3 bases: TGCAGTGCCTATTCCCCCGGGGACTACGAGCAGTACTTC.

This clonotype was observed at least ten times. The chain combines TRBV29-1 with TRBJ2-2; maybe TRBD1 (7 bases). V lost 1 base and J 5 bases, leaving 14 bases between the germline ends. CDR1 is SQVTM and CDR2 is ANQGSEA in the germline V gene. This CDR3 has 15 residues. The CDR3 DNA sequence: TGCAGCGTTGAAGGAGACAGGGAGGTGACCGGGGAGCTGTTTTTT. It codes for CSVEGDREVTGELFF.

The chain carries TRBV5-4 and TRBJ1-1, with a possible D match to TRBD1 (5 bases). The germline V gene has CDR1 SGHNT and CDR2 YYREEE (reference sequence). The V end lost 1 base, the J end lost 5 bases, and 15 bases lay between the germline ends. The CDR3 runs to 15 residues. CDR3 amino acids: CASSLYWGGETEAFF. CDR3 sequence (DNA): TGTGCCAGCAGCTTGTATTGGGGGGGTGAGACTGAAGCTTTCTTT.

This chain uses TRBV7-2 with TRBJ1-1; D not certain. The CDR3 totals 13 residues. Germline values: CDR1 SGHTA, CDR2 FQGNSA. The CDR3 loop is CASGFGSSAEAFF. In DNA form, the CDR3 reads TGTGCTAGCGGCTTCGGGTCCTCGGCTGAAGCTTTCTTT.

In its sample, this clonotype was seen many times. For the CDR3, the DNA is TGTGCCAGCAGTGATACAGGGGAAACTGAAGCTTTCTTT. This translates into CASSDTGETEAFF. V gene TRBV2 combines with J gene TRBJ1-1; TRBD1 matches at 7 bases. The ends lost 3 bases at V and 5 bases at J; junction bases unmatched: 3. CDR1 and CDR2 from the germline V gene are SNHLY and FYNNEI. The CDR3 has 13 residues. Full variable domain (outside the CDR3, taken from reference TRBV2 and TRBJ1-1): EPEVTQTPSHQVTQMGQEVILRCVPISNHLYFYWYRQILGQKVEFLVSFYNNEISEKSEIFDDQFSVERPDGSNFTLKIRSTKLEDSAMYFCASSDTGETEAFFGQGTRLTVV.

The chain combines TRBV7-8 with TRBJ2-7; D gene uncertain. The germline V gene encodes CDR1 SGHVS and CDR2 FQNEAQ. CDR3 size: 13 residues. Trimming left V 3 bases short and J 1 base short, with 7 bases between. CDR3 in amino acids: CASSFKGSYEQYF. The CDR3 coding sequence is TGTGCCAGCAGCTTTAAGGGTTCCTACGAGCAGTACTTC.

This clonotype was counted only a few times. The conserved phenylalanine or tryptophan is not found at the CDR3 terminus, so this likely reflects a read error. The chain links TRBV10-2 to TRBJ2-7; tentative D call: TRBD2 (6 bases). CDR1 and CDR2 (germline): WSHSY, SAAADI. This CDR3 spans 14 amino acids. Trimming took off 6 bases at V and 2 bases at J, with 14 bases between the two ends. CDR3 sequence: CASRVGGDPYEQYL. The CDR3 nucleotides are TGCGCCAGCAGGGTCGGGGGAGACCCCTACGAGCAGTACCTC.

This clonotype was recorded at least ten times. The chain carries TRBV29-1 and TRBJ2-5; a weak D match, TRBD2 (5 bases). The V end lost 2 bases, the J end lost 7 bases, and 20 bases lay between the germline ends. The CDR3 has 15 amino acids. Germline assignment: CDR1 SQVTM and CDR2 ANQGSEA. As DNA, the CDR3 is TGCAGCGTTGAATGGGCCCGTGAGGGAAGAAGGACCCAGTACTTC. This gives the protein CSVEWAREGRRTQYF.

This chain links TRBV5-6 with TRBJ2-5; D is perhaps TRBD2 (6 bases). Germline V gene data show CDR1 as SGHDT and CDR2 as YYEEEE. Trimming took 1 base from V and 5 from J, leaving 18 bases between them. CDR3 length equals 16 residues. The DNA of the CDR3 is TGTGCCAGCAGCTTGAATCCTGGCGGGATAGGGGAGACCCAGTACTTC. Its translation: CASSLNPGGIGETQYF. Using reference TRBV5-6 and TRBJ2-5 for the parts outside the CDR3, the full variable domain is DAGVTQSPTHLIKTRGQQVTLRCSPKSGHDTVSWYQQALGQGPQFIFQYYEEEERQRGNFPDRFSGHQFPNYSSELNVNALLLGDSALYLCASSLNPGGIGETQYFGPGTRLLVL.